This T cell receptor (beta chain) originates from a study of cytomegalovirus exposure and HLA in healthy donors. Whole-study context: Prior work identified 95 million to 120 million unique TCR beta sequences in about 179 million T cells.

V lost 1 base to trimming and J lost 3 bases; unmatched junction nucleotides: 5. Germline V CDR1 and CDR2: PRHDT, FYEKMQ (reference sequence). CDR3 length equals 15 residues. PCR amplification relied on 60 Vbeta primers (plus 13 Jbeta primers). Profiling relied on immunoSEQ multiplex PCR, and the TCRdb table lists in-frame clones only, not all of them. This table holds 110,000 to 150,000 clones, roughly 70% found once. The receptor comes from a woman between 40 and 55 years old in good health and CMV-seronegative. The chain recombines TRBV13 with TRBJ2-7; 8 bases align to TRBD1. The sample consisted of PBMCs. In DNA, the CDR3 is TGTGCCAGCAGCTTAGCCAGGGGGCGGAACTACGAGCAGTACTTC. Its protein product is CASSLARGRNYEQYF.